At least ten counts were recorded for the clone carrying this T cell receptor (beta chain). As yet, its antigen is unknown. The authors built TCR beta libraries using iRepertoire HTBI primers and Arm-PCR of CDR3 regions. MiXCR, run by TCRdb on the multiplex PCR reads, gives a single entry per CDR3 protein. The data show 410,000 or so distinct CDR3 sequences, under 15% seen once. The V and J ends lost 5 bases and 0 bases, in that order; junction bases with no gene match: 4. The CDR3 has 15 residues. Germline-derived CDR1 and CDR2 are SGHTA and FQGNSA. This entry comes from a study of regulatory T cells in long-lasting Graves disease. Overall study results and limits: A greater number of public clonotypes (2,741) was shared by persistent patients than by new patients (roughly 880). Study of thyroid tissue was not done, with only peripheral blood studied.

Time point of the sample: newly diagnosed GD, antithyroid drugs for less than 3 months. Generation of the TCR library employed RNA extracted from PBMCs. This same sample was also taken into another study, of T cells in Graves' hyperthyroidism and ophthalmopathy. From that second work: HTBI primers drove first-round RT-PCR of the TCR CDR3. Model-based prediction identified ophthalmopathy a median 6.5 months prior to its onset.

The material was peripheral blood mononuclear cells (PBMCs), obtained at new diagnosis, from a patient treated with antithyroid drugs. The sequence came from a woman in her twenties or thirties with Graves disease. This chain connects TRBV7-2 to TRBJ2-1; TRBD2 matches at 7 bases. CDR3 DNA sequence: TGTGCCAGCAGCCGGGACTACAGCTCCTACAATGAGCAGTTCTTC. It specifies CASSRDYSSYNEQFF.